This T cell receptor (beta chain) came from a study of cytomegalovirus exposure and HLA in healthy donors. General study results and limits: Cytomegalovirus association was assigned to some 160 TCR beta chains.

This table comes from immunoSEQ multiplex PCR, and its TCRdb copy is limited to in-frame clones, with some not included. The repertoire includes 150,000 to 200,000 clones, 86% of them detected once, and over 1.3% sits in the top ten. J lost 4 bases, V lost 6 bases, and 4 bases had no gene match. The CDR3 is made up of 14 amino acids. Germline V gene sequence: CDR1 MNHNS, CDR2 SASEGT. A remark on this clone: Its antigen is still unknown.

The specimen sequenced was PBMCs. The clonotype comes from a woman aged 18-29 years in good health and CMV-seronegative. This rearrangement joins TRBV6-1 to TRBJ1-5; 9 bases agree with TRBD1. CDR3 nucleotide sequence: TGTGCCAGCAGGGGACAGGGCAAGAATCAGCCCCAGCATTTT. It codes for CASRGQGKNQPQHF.